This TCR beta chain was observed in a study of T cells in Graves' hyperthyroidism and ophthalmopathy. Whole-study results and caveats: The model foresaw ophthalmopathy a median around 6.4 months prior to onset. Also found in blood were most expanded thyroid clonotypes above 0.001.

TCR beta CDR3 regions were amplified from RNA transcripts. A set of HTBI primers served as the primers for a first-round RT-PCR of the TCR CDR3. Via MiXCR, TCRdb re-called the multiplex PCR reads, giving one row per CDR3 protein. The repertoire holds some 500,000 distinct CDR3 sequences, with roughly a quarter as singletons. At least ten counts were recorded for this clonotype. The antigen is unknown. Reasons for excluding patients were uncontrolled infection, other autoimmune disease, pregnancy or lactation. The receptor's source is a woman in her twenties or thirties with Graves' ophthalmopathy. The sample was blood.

Here the CDR3 reads CSGGGEETQYF. As DNA, the CDR3 is TGCAGTGGGGGAGGGGAGGAGACCCAGTACTTC. The chain combines TRBV20-1 with TRBJ2-5, with 7 bases aligning to TRBD2. Germline trimming cut 7 bases from V and 5 bases from J; bases unmatched to any gene: 4. The CDR3 contains 11 residues. Germline CDR1 is DFQATT and CDR2 is SNEGSKA (reference sequence).